Following are 22 T cell receptor beta chains from one sample sequenced in a study of T-cell reconstitution after alpha-beta-depleted transplantation in children. Unique molecular identifiers were built into the TCRbeta library. A single record per CDR3 protein comes from TCRdb applying MiXCR to the PCR reads. The sample holds fewer than 1 million distinct CDR3 sequences, 15% to 20% seen once. Source: PBMCs, mostly from graft donor cells, taken 360 days after TCRalphabeta/CD19-depleted stem cell transplant. The receptors were sampled from a male patient between 10 and 17 years old who had a stem cell transplant for acute lymphoblastic leukemia, so the T cells may come from the graft donor.

This clonotype was seen only a few times. The J gene is TRBJ2-1, the V gene TRBV11-2; 8 nucleotides match TRBD2. The length of the CDR3 is 14 residues. Germline V gives CDR1 SGHAT, CDR2 FQNNGV. The junction had 4 bases not matched to a gene; V was cut back by 2 bases and J by 7 bases. The CDR3 here is CASSLIKRENEQFF. CDR3 DNA sequence: TGTGCCAGCAGCTTAATCAAGCGGGAGAATGAGCAGTTCTTC.

There are a few counts of this clonotype. The chain links TRBV5-1 to TRBJ2-3; TRBD2 aligns across 7 bases. Per germline, CDR1 SGHRS and CDR2 YFSETQ. Trimming took 6 bases from V and 2 from J; bases not matched to a gene: 12. The CDR3 loop spans 16 amino acids. CDR3 region: CASKWNPGGPTDTQYF. CDR3 nucleotide sequence: TGCGCCAGCAAGTGGAATCCGGGAGGCCCCACAGATACGCAGTATTTT.

This clonotype has only a few counts. The chain carries TRBV12-3 or TRBV12-4 and TRBJ2-1, with 8 positions matching TRBD2. This CDR3 region has 15 residues. V shed 5 bases, J shed 5 bases, and the junction held 8 bases outside the gene matches. DNA for the CDR3: TGTGCCAGCAGTCTATTAGCGGGGCACCACAATGAGCAGTTCTTC. Its translation is CASSLLAGHHNEQFF.

The genes are TRBV5-1 and TRBJ2-4, with D hard to call. Germline V CDR1 and CDR2: SGHRS, YFSETQ. CDR3 length: 15 amino acids. V lost 4 bases and J 0 bases, leaving 11 bases between the germline ends. The CDR3 sequence is CASSPISSAKNIQYF. The DNA of the CDR3 is TGCGCCAGCAGCCCTATTAGCTCAGCCAAAAACATTCAGTACTTC.

In this sample, this clonotype turned up a few times. The chain recombines TRBV29-1 with TRBJ2-2; 9 bases agree with TRBD1. This CDR3 is built from 15 residues. V shed 6 bases and J 0 bases; nucleotides not matched to a gene: 5. Germline lookup yields CDR1 SQVTM and CDR2 ANQGSEA. The CDR3 DNA follows: TGCAGCGTGGACGGACAGGGGACGAACACCGGGGAGCTGTTTTTT. Amino acids: CSVDGQGTNTGELFF.

This clonotype was counted only a few times. The rearrangement joins TRBV7-3 to TRBJ1-2, with a tentative D call TRBD1 (5 bases). The V end was cut by 4 bases, the J end by 5 bases, with 17 bases between. The V gene's germline CDR1 is SGHTA and CDR2 FQGTGA. CDR3 length equals 15 residues. CDR3 DNA sequence: TGTGCCAGCAGCTCCGGGACGGTTTCGGGATATGGCTACACCTTC. Translating it yields CASSSGTVSGYGYTF.

The rearrangement uses TRBV9 and TRBJ2-1, with D possibly being TRBD1 or TRBD2 (5 bases each). V dropped 3 bases and J dropped 0 bases, with 10 bases sitting between them. This CDR3 is built from 15 residues. CDR1 is SGDLS and CDR2 is YYNGEE in the germline V gene. CDR3 loop: CASSDWGYSYNEQFF. CDR3 DNA sequence: TGTGCCAGCAGCGATTGGGGGTACTCCTACAATGAGCAGTTCTTC.

The chain couples TRBV7-6 to TRBJ1-6, with D possibly matching TRBD1 (5 bases). This CDR3 has 15 residues. Germline lookup yields CDR1 SGHVS and CDR2 FNYEAQ. V gave up 5 bases and J gave up 3 bases, with 11 bases separating them. The CDR3 DNA reads as TGTGCCAGCAGCAGTGGGGCCCTCTATAATTCACCCCTCCACTTT. It specifies CASSSGALYNSPLHF.

The table lists this clonotype with many counts. CDR3 region: CSVEQQGGTDTQYF. The CDR3 DNA is TGCAGCGTTGAGCAACAGGGTGGAACAGATACGCAGTATTTT. The chain combines TRBV29-1 with TRBJ2-3, with D tentatively TRBD1 (6 bases). This CDR3 contains 14 residues. In germline, CDR1 is SQVTM, CDR2 ANQGSEA. The V gene lost 3 bases and the J gene lost 3 bases, with 13 bases spanning the gap.

This clonotype was seen ten or more times. The V and J genes are TRBV4-1 and TRBJ2-2; 7 bases match TRBD2. The germline gives CDR1 MGHRA, CDR2 YSYEKL. The CDR3 covers 18 residues. The V segment lost 4 bases and the J segment 5 bases; nucleotides outside the gene matches: 16. CDR3 coding DNA: TGCGCCAGCAGCCTTGCATCAGAGGCACTTAGCGGGACCGGGGAGCTGTTTTTT. It specifies CASSLASEALSGTGELFF.

In this sample, this clonotype turned up a few times. The J gene is TRBJ2-7, the V gene TRBV11-2; D perhaps matches TRBD2 (5 bases). The CDR3 totals 14 residues. Deletions cut 2 bases from V and 2 bases from J, with 10 bases between. Germline V gives CDR1 SGHAT, CDR2 FQNNGV. CDR3 region: CASSLLRVPYEQYF. CDR3 in DNA: TGTGCCAGCAGCTTATTGAGGGTGCCCTACGAGCAGTACTTC.

The chain uses TRBV5-1 and TRBJ2-1, with 10 bases that match TRBD2. CDR3 length: 15 residues. In germline, CDR1 is SGHRS, CDR2 YFSETQ. V lost 0 bases, J lost 10 bases, and 7 bases stayed unmatched. DNA for the CDR3: TGCGCCAGCAGCTTGGGGCTAGCGGGAGTGCTAGAGCAGTTCTTC. Its protein product is CASSLGLAGVLEQFF.

The chain carries TRBV3-1 and TRBJ2-3; D is possibly TRBD2 (6 bases). CDR1 is LGHDT, CDR2 YNNKEL, per germline (reference sequence). The CDR3 is made up of 15 amino acids. With 4 bases removed from V and 7 bases from J, the gap between germline ends came to 18 bases. CDR3 nucleotide sequence: TGTGCCAGCAGCCCCCGGGACCGTGGAGGGAATACGCAGTATTTT. The encoded protein is CASSPRDRGGNTQYF.

This chain links TRBV5-1 with TRBJ1-2; 10 bases are a match to TRBD1. CDR3 size: 16 residues. CDR1 is SGHRS and CDR2 is YFSETQ in the germline V gene. Unmatched junction bases numbered 8, after V lost 0 bases and J lost 6 bases. In DNA, the CDR3 is TGCGCCAGCAGCTTGGCCGGAAGACAGGGGGCAGATGGCTACACCTTC. It specifies CASSLAGRQGADGYTF.

Only a few counts were recorded for this clonotype. The gene calls are TRBV6-1 and TRBJ2-7, with D perhaps given as TRBD1 or TRBD2 (5 bases each). Looked up from germline, CDR1 is MNHNS and CDR2 is SASEGT. Between the trimmed V and J ends, which lost 6 bases and 6 bases, there was a span of 21 bases. This CDR3 spans 15 amino acids. This CDR3 is CASSPGTAGGAEQYF. DNA for the CDR3: TGTGCCAGCAGCCCCGGGACGGCGGGCGGTGCCGAGCAGTACTTC.

In this sample, this clonotype turned up a few times. This chain joins TRBV20-1 and TRBJ2-1; 7 bases line up with TRBD2. Germline lookup yields CDR1 DFQATT and CDR2 SNEGSKA (reference sequence). The CDR3 contains 15 residues. The V segment lost 3 bases and the J segment 3 bases; nucleotides outside the gene matches: 8. CDR3 sequence (DNA): TGCAGTGCTAGGTTACTAGCGACCATCTACAATGAGCAGTTCTTC. This encodes CSARLLATIYNEQFF.

This rearrangement joins TRBV18 to TRBJ2-7; 10 positions match TRBD1. Losses at the gene ends were 3 bases for V and 2 bases for J; bases not matched to a gene: 10. Germline CDR1 reads KGHSH; CDR2 reads LQKENI. The CDR3 extends over 17 amino acids. CDR3 in DNA: TGTGCCAGCTCACCCATCGGAGGGACAGGGGATACCTACGAGCAGTACTTC. Translation: CASSPIGGTGDTYEQYF.

The table lists this clonotype with many counts. V and J are TRBV12-3 or TRBV12-4 and TRBJ1-4, with D maybe TRBD1 (6 bases). Trimming stripped 6 bases from V and 10 bases from J, with 18 bases between. This CDR3 has 14 amino acids. For the CDR3, the DNA is TGTGCCAGCAGACCTCCGGGGGCCTTAGGAAAACTGTTTTTT. Protein: CASRPPGALGKLFF.

The chain is built from TRBV20-1 and TRBJ1-2; TRBD1 matches at 8 bases. The CDR3 is 15 amino acids. The V segment lost 3 bases and the J segment 8 bases; nucleotides outside the gene matches: 14. CDR1 and CDR2 from the germline V gene are DFQATT and SNEGSKA (reference sequence). CDR3 sequence (DNA): TGCAGTGCTAGGGTCGGACAGGGCCTTCCCCAAGGCTACACCTTC. Translating gives CSARVGQGLPQGYTF.

The V and J genes are TRBV7-6 and TRBJ1-4; 7 positions agree with TRBD1. This CDR3 contains 15 residues. CDR1 and CDR2 from the germline V gene are SGHVS and FNYEAQ. Trimming cost V 5 bases and J 0 bases; bases outside gene matches: 3. This CDR3 is CASSAGQATNEKLFF. Here the CDR3 DNA reads TGTGCCAGCAGCGCCGGACAGGCAACTAATGAAAAACTGTTTTTT.

This clonotype was seen only a few times. This chain links TRBV2 with TRBJ2-7, with 8 bases fitting TRBD2. V trimming: 4 bases; J trimming: 3 bases; junction bases outside the gene matches: 20. Germline V gene sequence: CDR1 SNHLY, CDR2 FYNNEI. The CDR3 is 19 residues long. CDR3 nucleotide sequence: TGTGCCAGCAGTGGGACTCCCCCACTAGCGGAGGTTAGGGACTACGAGCAGTACTTC. This encodes CASSGTPPLAEVRDYEQYF. The full variable domain, its missing parts supplied by reference TRBV2 and TRBJ2-7, is EPEVTQTPSHQVTQMGQEVILRCVPISNHLYFYWYRQILGQKVEFLVSFYNNEISEKSEIFDDQFSVERPDGSNFTLKIRSTKLEDSAMYFCASSGTPPLAEVRDYEQYFGPGTRLTVT.

This clonotype turned up a few times. The chain couples TRBV6-4 to TRBJ2-1; D possibly uses TRBD1 or TRBD2 (6 bases each). The V end lost 4 bases, the J end lost 7 bases, and 11 bases lay between the germline ends. Germline V gene data show CDR1 as MRHNA and CDR2 as SNTAGT. The CDR3 totals 13 residues. The CDR3 nucleotides read TGTGCCAGCAGTGTAGGGGGACTGAATGAGCAGTTCTTC. This codes for CASSVGGLNEQFF.